The 3 T cell receptor beta chains below were found in one sample sequenced in a study of T-cell reconstitution after alpha-beta-depleted transplantation in children. Unique molecular identifiers were built into the TCRbeta library. TCRdb recomputed calls from the PCR reads with MiXCR, one row per CDR3 protein. This table has around 700,000 distinct CDR3 sequences, around 13% appearing once. This specimen consisted of PBMCs, obtained before TCRalphabeta/CD19-depleted stem cell transplant. These TCRs come from a girl aged 2-9 years with congenital amegakaryocytic thrombocytopenia, due to receive a stem cell transplant.

The chain couples TRBV2 to TRBJ2-3, with D maybe TRBD2 (6 bases). This CDR3 contains 15 residues. Trimming took 3 bases from V and 0 from J, leaving 10 bases between them. The germline gives CDR1 SNHLY, CDR2 FYNNEI. The CDR3 reads CASSERSGSTDTQYF. CDR3 nucleotide sequence: TGTGCCAGCAGTGAGAGGAGCGGGAGCACAGATACGCAGTATTTT.

In its sample, this clonotype was seen a few times. The J gene is TRBJ2-1, the V gene TRBV5-1; D not certain. V lost 2 bases and J lost 6, with 9 bases in between. The CDR3 contains 13 residues. CDR1 is SGHRS and CDR2 is YFSETQ in the germline V gene. CDR3 coding DNA: TGCGCCAGCAGCTTATATCTAGGCAATGAGCAGTTCTTC. It yields the protein CASSLYLGNEQFF.

This chain connects TRBV10-3 to TRBJ2-3, with a tentative D call TRBD1 (5 bases). The CDR3 sequence is 14 residues long. Germline V gene data show CDR1 as ENHRY and CDR2 as SYGVKD. V was shortened by 2 bases and J by 0 bases, with 6 bases between the two germline ends. CDR3 DNA: TGTGCCATCAGTGAGGGGGCCAGCACAGATACGCAGTATTTT. The encoded protein is CAISEGASTDTQYF.